What follows are 26 T cell receptor beta chains derived from one specimen sequenced in a study of T cells after somatic rescue of genetic block. TCRdb's table, derived via immunoSEQ multiplex PCR, lists solely in-frame clones and lacks some. The sample shows around 67,000 clones, around 90% of them seen only once. What was sequenced was peripheral blood mononuclear cells (PBMCs). These receptors came from a man between 25 and 39 years old.

The chain uses TRBV7-2 and TRBJ2-3; D is unresolved. Germline V gene data show CDR1 as SGHTA and CDR2 as FQGNSA. V was clipped by 1 base and J by 0 bases, with 8 bases between them. The CDR3 covers 15 residues. CDR3 protein: CASSLVVVSTDTQYF. The CDR3 coding sequence is TGTGCCAGCAGCTTAGTGGTCGTTAGCACAGATACGCAGTATTTT.

The rearrangement uses TRBV9 and TRBJ2-1; no clear D. V dropped 3 bases and J dropped 0 bases, with 10 bases sitting between them. Germline CDR1 SGDLS, CDR2 YYNGEE. The CDR3 is made up of 15 amino acids. Here the CDR3 reads CASSADPSSYNEQFF. CDR3 in DNA: TGTGCCAGCAGCGCGGACCCCAGCTCCTACAATGAGCAGTTCTTC.

V is TRBV6-6 and J is TRBJ2-2; D uncertain. V lost 6 bases to trimming and J lost 3 bases, with 5 bases between them. This CDR3 contains 12 residues. Germline V gives CDR1 MNHNY, CDR2 SVGAGI (reference sequence). The CDR3 DNA reads as TGTGCCAGCAGCCAGTACACCGGGGAGCTGTTTTTT. This encodes CASSQYTGELFF.

V usage is TRBV4-3 and J usage is TRBJ2-3, with 7 bases matching TRBD2. The CDR3 loop spans 16 amino acids. From germline, CDR1 is LGHNA and CDR2 YSLEER. V lost 4 bases to trimming and J lost 3 bases; unmatched junction nucleotides: 10. The CDR3 protein is CASSPVAGPATDTQYF. As DNA, the CDR3 is TGCGCCAGCAGCCCGGTAGCGGGCCCCGCGACAGATACGCAGTATTTT.

V and J are TRBV5-5 and TRBJ2-2; maybe TRBD2 (6 bases). The CDR3 is 14 residues long. Deletions cut 2 bases from V and 5 bases from J, with 10 bases between. Germline V gives CDR1 SGHKS, CDR2 YYEKEE (reference sequence). This CDR3 reads CASSFSGRTGELFF. The CDR3 region has the DNA TGTGCCAGCAGCTTCTCAGGGAGGACCGGGGAGCTGTTTTTT.

The rearrangement links TRBV7-7 to TRBJ2-2; TRBD2 aligns across 10 bases. Germline-derived CDR1 and CDR2 are SSHAT and FNYEAQ (reference sequence). J lost 3 bases, V lost 3 bases, and 4 bases had no gene match. The CDR3 length is 16 residues. In DNA, the CDR3 is TGTGCCAGCAGCTTCTCAGCGGGAGGGTACACCGGGGAGCTGTTTTTT. Translation gives CASSFSAGGYTGELFF. The full variable domain, its missing parts supplied by reference TRBV7-7 and TRBJ2-2, is GAGVSQSPRYKVTKRGQDVTLRCDPISSHATLYWYQQALGQGPEFLTYFNYEAQPDKSGLPSDRFSAERPEGSISTLTIQRTEQRDSAMYRCASSFSAGGYTGELFFGEGSRLTVL.

J is TRBJ2-6 and V is TRBV4-3; TRBD2 matches 10 bases. The V gene's germline CDR1 is LGHNA and CDR2 YSLEER. Trimming at V came to 4 bases and at J to 3 bases, leaving 12 bases not matched to a gene. This CDR3 region has 19 residues. The CDR3 protein is CASSPVVLAGVVGANVLTF. The CDR3 DNA sequence: TGCGCCAGCAGCCCCGTCGTGCTAGCGGGAGTTGTTGGGGCCAACGTCCTGACTTTC.

The chain uses TRBV11-3 and TRBJ2-5; 9 nucleotides align to TRBD2. Losses at the gene ends were 1 base for V and 5 bases for J; bases not matched to a gene: 5. Germline V gene sequence: CDR1 SGHNT, CDR2 YENEEA. The CDR3 covers 15 residues. The CDR3 DNA reads as TGTGCCAGCAGCTTAGGCCTAGCGGGGATGGAGACCCAGTACTTC. Translation: CASSLGLAGMETQYF.

The V call is TRBV5-1, the J call TRBJ2-2; 12 bases agree with TRBD2. This CDR3 region has 17 residues. Germline V lookup: CDR1 SGHRS, CDR2 YFSETQ. Germline trimming cut 1 base from V and 1 base from J; bases unmatched to any gene: 2. CDR3 sequence (DNA): TGCGCCAGCAGCTTGACTAGCGGGGGGTTGAACACCGGGGAGCTGTTTTTT. The encoded protein is CASSLTSGGLNTGELFF.

The CDR3 here is CASHDPSLGLEKLFF. The CDR3, as DNA: TGTGCCAGCCACGACCCGAGCCTGGGTTTGGAAAAACTGTTTTTT. The chain uses TRBV6-6 and TRBJ1-4; D remains ambiguous. Trimming left V 8 bases short and J 8 bases short, with 21 bases between. This CDR3 is 15 amino acids long. From germline, CDR1 is MNHNY and CDR2 SVGAGI (reference sequence).

The rearrangement uses TRBV15 and TRBJ2-1, with TRBD1 as a possible D gene (5 bases). V lost 0 bases to trimming and J lost 1 base, with 10 bases between them. Germline CDR1 is LNHNV and CDR2 is YYDKDF (reference sequence). The CDR3 consists of 16 residues. CDR3 sequence (DNA): TGTGCCACCAGCAGAGATAAGGGGCTTTCCTACAATGAGCAGTTCTTC. It yields the protein CATSRDKGLSYNEQFF.

This chain links TRBV16 with TRBJ2-7; TRBD2 is a possible D gene (5 bases). This CDR3 is 12 amino acids long. V was trimmed by 5 bases and J by 4 bases, leaving 9 bases between them. Per germline, CDR1 KGHSY and CDR2 FQNENV. In DNA form, the CDR3 reads TGTGCCAGCAGCGCTTCGGGATACGAGCAGTACTTC. Protein: CASSASGYEQYF.

With respect to this clone: This same CDR3 is encoded by further DNA sequences in the sample. The rearrangement joins TRBV11-2 to TRBJ2-7; D ambiguous. The ends were cut back, 1 base at V and 4 bases at J, with 5 bases in the middle. Germline CDR1 is SGHAT and CDR2 is FQNNGV. This CDR3 contains 12 residues. CDR3 coding DNA: TGTGCCAGCAGCTTAGCGGGTTACGAGCAGTACTTC. Translated, it gives CASSLAGYEQYF.

The genes are TRBV7-8 and TRBJ2-3, with 8 bases fitting TRBD2. The germline CDR1 and CDR2 sequences are SGHVS and FQNEAQ. This CDR3 contains 16 residues. With V trimmed by 1 base and J by 1 base, 4 bases remained unmatched. CDR3 in DNA: TGTGCCAGCAGCTTAGTAGGGACTAGGGGCACAGATACGCAGTATTTT. This gives the protein CASSLVGTRGTDTQYF.

DNA for the CDR3: TGTGCCAGCAAGGCGGGCAGGCTGGGGCCCGGGGAGCTGTTTTTT. This gives the protein CASKAGRLGPGELFF. V is TRBV6-5 and J is TRBJ2-2; the D gene could be TRBD1 or TRBD2 (5 bases each). Germline-derived CDR1 and CDR2 are MNHEY and SVGAGI. V was trimmed by 7 bases and J by 6 bases, leaving 18 bases between them. This CDR3 is built from 15 residues.

The chain has TRBV6-1 and TRBJ2-7; D is unresolved. V lost 6 bases and J lost 0, with 12 bases in between. The CDR3 length is 14 residues. Germline loops: CDR1 MNHNS, CDR2 SASEGT. CDR3 in amino acids: CASSGLGSSYEQYF. In DNA, the CDR3 is TGTGCCAGCAGCGGGCTGGGAAGCTCCTACGAGCAGTACTTC.

This chain links TRBV6-5 with TRBJ1-2, with 9 bases lining up with TRBD1. Germline CDR1 and CDR2: MNHEY and SVGAGI. V lost 5 bases to trimming and J lost 2 bases; unmatched junction nucleotides: 3. This CDR3 has 14 residues. The CDR3 protein is CASSTGTGNYGYTF. CDR3 DNA sequence: TGTGCCAGCAGTACCGGGACAGGGAACTATGGCTACACCTTC.

This clone occurred a few times. The chain couples TRBV5-5 to TRBJ1-1; D perhaps matches TRBD1 (6 bases). The CDR3 runs 15 residues. The germline V gene encodes CDR1 SGHKS and CDR2 YYEKEE (reference sequence). V was shortened by 4 bases and J by 5 bases, with 18 bases between the two germline ends. The CDR3 DNA sequence: TGTGCCAGCAGCCAGTCGGGGGGCGGGTGGACTGAAGCTTTCTTT. Translating it yields CASSQSGGGWTEAFF. Complete variable domain (other parts from reference TRBV5-5 and TRBJ1-1): DAGVTQSPTHLIKTRGQQVTLRCSPISGHKSVSWYQQVLGQGPQFIFQYYEKEERGRGNFPDRFSARQFPNYSSELNVNALLLGDSALYLCASSQSGGGWTEAFFGQGTRLTVV.

The J gene is TRBJ2-5, the V gene TRBV5-1; D call uncertain. Per germline, CDR1 SGHRS and CDR2 YFSETQ. V lost 0 bases and J 0 bases, leaving 9 bases between the germline ends. The CDR3 consists of 15 residues. CDR3 sequence (DNA): TGCGCCAGCAGCTTGGAAGGTTGGAACCAAGAGACCCAGTACTTC. It yields the protein CASSLEGWNQETQYF.

The chain carries TRBV4-2 and TRBJ1-6; D may be TRBD1 (5 bases). The CDR3 is 15 residues long. Germline CDR1 reads LGHNA; CDR2 reads YNFKEQ. The V end lost 0 bases, the J end lost 6 bases, and 9 bases lay between the germline ends. The CDR3 loop is CASSQEGLTNSPLHF. CDR3 bases: TGTGCCAGCAGCCAAGAGGGACTGACTAATTCACCCCTCCACTTT.

The V gene is TRBV4-1, the J gene TRBJ1-5, with D tentatively TRBD1 (5 bases). Germline assignment: CDR1 MGHRA and CDR2 YSYEKL. Trimming took 0 bases from V and 2 from J, leaving 14 bases between them. CDR3 length equals 17 residues. CDR3 amino acids: CASSQDPVRGGNQPQHF. The CDR3 DNA reads as TGCGCCAGCAGCCAAGACCCGGTACGAGGGGGCAATCAGCCCCAGCATTTT.

The chain joins TRBV9 to TRBJ1-1, with no clear D. V was cut by 0 bases and J by 4 bases, with 13 bases left in between. Germline V gene data show CDR1 as SGDLS and CDR2 as YYNGEE. CDR3 size: 15 residues. The CDR3 protein is CASSVEPTTSTEAFF. The CDR3 region has the DNA TGTGCCAGCAGCGTAGAACCAACAACGAGCACTGAAGCTTTCTTT.

The chain links TRBV7-9 to TRBJ2-6; perhaps D is TRBD1 or TRBD2 (5 bases each). The CDR3 has 16 amino acids. V lost 3 bases, J lost 3 bases, and 12 bases lay in between. The germline gives CDR1 SEHNR, CDR2 FQNEAQ (reference sequence). The CDR3 region is CASSFGDVRGANVLTF. As DNA, the CDR3 is TGTGCCAGCAGCTTCGGGGACGTCCGTGGGGCCAACGTCCTGACTTTC.

This clone was seen a handful of times. This chain uses TRBV4-3 with TRBJ2-1; no firm D call. Trimming took off 0 bases at V and 0 bases at J, with 3 bases between the two ends. Germline CDR1 LGHNA, CDR2 YSLEER. This CDR3 is built from 14 residues. CDR3 sequence (DNA): TGCGCCAGCAGCCAAGAAGTCTCCTACAATGAGCAGTTCTTC. It encodes CASSQEVSYNEQFF.

The rearrangement joins TRBV2 to TRBJ2-3; D unclear. This CDR3 has 14 amino acids. The germline V and J ends were trimmed by 5 bases and 0 bases, with 9 bases remaining between them. CDR1 is SNHLY, CDR2 FYNNEI, per germline. The CDR3 reads CASSSDLSTDTQYF. DNA of the CDR3: TGTGCCAGCAGTTCGGACCTAAGCACAGATACGCAGTATTTT. The complete variable domain, with remaining parts taken from reference TRBV2 and TRBJ2-3, reads EPEVTQTPSHQVTQMGQEVILRCVPISNHLYFYWYRQILGQKVEFLVSFYNNEISEKSEIFDDQFSVERPDGSNFTLKIRSTKLEDSAMYFCASSSDLSTDTQYFGPGTRLTVL.

The V call is TRBV27, the J call TRBJ2-7, with 10 bases matching TRBD2. The germline gives CDR1 MNHEY, CDR2 SMNVEV (reference sequence). CDR3 length: 16 amino acids. The ends lost 7 bases at V and 5 bases at J; junction bases unmatched: 14. The CDR3 DNA reads TGTGCCAGCACCCCGCTGAGCGGGGGGGCTGTGCACGAGCAGTACTTC. It is translated as CASTPLSGGAVHEQYF.